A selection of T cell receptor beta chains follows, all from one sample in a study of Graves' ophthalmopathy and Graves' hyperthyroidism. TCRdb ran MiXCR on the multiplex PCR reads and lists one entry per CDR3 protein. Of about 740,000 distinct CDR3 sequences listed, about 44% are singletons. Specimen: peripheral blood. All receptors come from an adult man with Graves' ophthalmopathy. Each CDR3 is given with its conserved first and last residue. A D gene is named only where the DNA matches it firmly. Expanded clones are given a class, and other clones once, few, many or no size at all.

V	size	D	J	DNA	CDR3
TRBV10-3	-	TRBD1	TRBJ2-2	TGTGCCATCAGTGGACAGGGGGCGGACTGGAACACCGGGGAGCTGTTTTTT	CAISGQGADWNTGELFF
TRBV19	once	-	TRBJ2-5	TGTGCCAGCAGTATAGTGGGTCCGGGACCCCAAGAGACCCAGTACTTC	CASSIVGPGPQETQYF
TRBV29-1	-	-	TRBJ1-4	TGCAGCGTTGAAAGGCCGGGGAGAGGGAATGAAAAACTGTTTTTT	CSVERPGRGNEKLFF
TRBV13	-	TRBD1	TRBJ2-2	TGTGCCAGCAGCCAAAGAGGGTTGAGGGGGCTCACCGGGGAGCTGTTTTTT	CASSQRGLRGLTGELFF
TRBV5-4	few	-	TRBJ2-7	TGTGCCAGCAGCTGGGGGACACGTAAAGCCGAGCAGTACTTC	CASSWGTRKAEQYF
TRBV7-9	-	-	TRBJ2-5	TGTGCCAGCAGCGAACTCGGGGGGCGCACAGAGACCCAGTACTTC	CASSELGGRTETQYF
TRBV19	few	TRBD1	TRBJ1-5	TGTGCCAGTAGTAAACGACAGGGATTATCTGGCAATCAGCCCCAGCATTTT	CASSKRQGLSGNQPQHF
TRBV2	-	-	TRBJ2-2	TGTGCCAGCAGTGAAGTACGGGGCAAGAACACCGGGGAGCTGTTTTTT	CASSEVRGKNTGELFF
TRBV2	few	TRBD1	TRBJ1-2	TGTGCCAGCAGATGGACAGGGCCCGGCGGCGGCTACACCTTC	CASRWTGPGGGYTF
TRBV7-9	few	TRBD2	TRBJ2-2	TGTGCCAGCAGCCGAGGGACTAGCGGGACCGGGGAGCTGTTTTTT	CASSRGTSGTGELFF
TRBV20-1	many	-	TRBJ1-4	TGCAGTGCTAGCCGGACTGGTAATGAAAAACTGTTTTTT	CSASRTGNEKLFF
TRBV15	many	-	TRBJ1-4	TGTGCCACCAGCGATATCTCAACTAATGAAAAACTGTTTTTT	CATSDISTNEKLFF
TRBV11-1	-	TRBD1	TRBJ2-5	TGTGCCAGCAGCTTAGGACAGGGGGAGTGGGAGACCCAGTACTTC	CASSLGQGEWETQYF
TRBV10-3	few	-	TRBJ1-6	TGTGCCAGCAGTTACTCTAGGGACAAATCGGTCTATAATTCACCCCTCCACTTT	CASSYSRDKSVYNSPLHF
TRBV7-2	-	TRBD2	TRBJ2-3	TGTGCCAGCAGCCCCGGGGGGACGGAAGATACGCAGTATTTT	CASSPGGTEDTQYF
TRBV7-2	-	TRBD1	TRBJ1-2	TGTGCCAGCAGCTCGCGGACAGGGGGCTCGTTCTATGGCTACACCTTC	CASSSRTGGSFYGYTF
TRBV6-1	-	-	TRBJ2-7	TGTGCCAGCAGTGAAGGCAGTCGAATCTTC	CASSEGSRIF
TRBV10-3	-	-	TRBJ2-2	TGTGCCAGCAGTATCGCGGGCCGATTTGGCGGGGAGCTGTTTTTT	CASSIAGRFGGELFF